This entry lists 9 T cell receptor beta chains sequenced from one sample in a study of blood T cells in healthy people across ages. Alongside a J-beta primer mix, a sample-barcoded 5' primer served in a second PCR lasting about 7 to 11 cycles. A single record per CDR3 protein comes from TCRdb applying MiXCR to the 5' RACE reads. Of 1.5 million to 2 million distinct CDR3 sequences listed, roughly a third are singletons. Sequencing was performed on blood. These receptors all come from a young woman in good health.

The chain combines TRBV5-1 with TRBJ2-3; 8 bases map to TRBD2. Germline CDR1 reads SGHRS; CDR2 reads YFSETQ. V trimming: 1 base; J trimming: 4 bases; junction bases outside the gene matches: 14. The CDR3 contains 18 residues. The CDR3 nucleotides are TGCGCCAGCAGCTTGCCAGATAGCGGACTAGCCTTCGCAGATACGCAGTATTTT. Its translation is CASSLPDSGLAFADTQYF.

To note about this clonotype: A junction end diverges from the germline sequence, so it may reflect a read error. The V gene is TRBV3-1, the J gene TRBJ2-1; D possibly corresponds to TRBD2 (7 bases). This CDR3 comprises 15 residues. Per germline, CDR1 LGHDT and CDR2 YNNKEL (reference sequence). CDR3 protein: CASSSPPGGLDGQFF. The CDR3 DNA follows: TGTGCTAGCAGCTCCCCGCCGGGGGGCCTAGATGGGCAGTTCTTC.

This clonotype showed up many times. The chain joins TRBV7-9 to TRBJ2-7; unclear D gene. The V gene's germline CDR1 is SEHNR and CDR2 FQNEAQ (reference sequence). V was shortened by 3 bases and J by 0 bases, with 6 bases between the two germline ends. There are 13 residues in the CDR3. CDR3 in amino acids: CASSLANSYEQYF. DNA of the CDR3: TGTGCCAGCAGCTTGGCGAACTCCTACGAGCAGTACTTC.

The CDR3 reads CASAPGLAVTQYF. The CDR3 DNA reads TGTGCCAGCGCCCCCGGACTAGCGGTGACCCAGTACTTC. This chain uses TRBV12-3 or TRBV12-4 with TRBJ2-5; TRBD2 matches at 10 bases. J lost 7 bases, V lost 8 bases, and 7 bases had no gene match. The CDR3 length is 13 residues.

The V and J genes are TRBV6-1 and TRBJ1-2; a possible D gene is TRBD1 (6 bases). Deletions cut 6 bases from V and 0 bases from J, with 14 bases between. In germline, CDR1 is MNHNS, CDR2 SASEGT. The CDR3 sequence is 15 residues long. Here the CDR3 reads CASSLEGVTNYGYTF. The DNA for the CDR3 is TGTGCCAGCAGCCTAGAGGGGGTTACTAACTATGGCTACACCTTC.

To note about this clonotype: Compared with germline, one end of the junction differs, possibly owing to a read error. The chain has TRBV4-2 and TRBJ2-7, with D possibly TRBD2 on 6 matching bases. This CDR3 comprises 15 residues. The V gene's germline CDR1 is LGHNA and CDR2 YNFKEQ. The CDR3 loop reads CVSSQELALSYEQYF. The CDR3, as DNA: TGTGTCAGCAGCCAAGAACTAGCCCTCTCCTACGAGCAGTACTTC.

The genes are TRBV20-1 and TRBJ1-1; weak D call: TRBD1 (5 bases). CDR3 length: 14 amino acids. Germline values: CDR1 DFQATT, CDR2 SNEGSKA (reference sequence). V gave up 5 bases and J gave up 4 bases, with 17 bases separating them. CDR3 nucleotides: TGCAGTGCTTTAAACTGGGGGTCGGGCACTGAAGCTTTCTTT. The encoded protein is CSALNWGSGTEAFF.

Notes on this clonotype: A junction end diverges from the germline sequence, so it may reflect a read error. The chain carries TRBV14 and TRBJ1-2; D is undetermined. Germline V gives CDR1 SGHDN, CDR2 FVKESK. The CDR3 is 13 residues long. The CDR3 is CASSQEGVTGYTF. The DNA for the CDR3 is TGTGCCAGCAGTCAAGAAGGCGTAACCGGCTACACCTTC.

The chain is built from TRBV5-1 and TRBJ2-7, with D maybe TRBD1 (5 bases). With 1 base removed from V and 3 bases from J, the gap between germline ends came to 11 bases. The CDR3 runs 14 residues. Germline CDR1 SGHRS, CDR2 YFSETQ. The CDR3 nucleotides are TGCGCCAGCAGCTTGAACCCCAGGGACTACGAGCAGTACTTC. Amino acids: CASSLNPRDYEQYF.